The rows below give T cell receptor beta chains drawn from one sample of a study of T-cell memory formation after mild COVID-19. MiXCR, run by TCRdb on the 5' RACE reads, gives a single entry per CDR3 protein. This table has 160,000 or so distinct CDR3 sequences, around a third appearing once. The specimen was PBMCs or a T cell subset sorted from them (not recorded which). The receptors derive from an adult woman who had mild COVID-19 (a few samples of this study predate the infection). Cell type and time point are not known. Both conserved end residues are part of each CDR3. D genes are given only for firm matches. The size field is filled for only some rows; it gives once, few, many or a size class.

len | d_gene | j_gene | abundance | v_gene | CDR3nt | CDR3aa
13 | NA | TRBJ2-2 | many | TRBV7-2 | TGTGCCAGCAGAAAGGGAGACACCGGGGAGCTGTTTTTT | CASRKGDTGELFF
14 | NA | TRBJ2-3 | NA | TRBV4-3 | TGCGCCAGCAGCCAAGATAGGAACACAGATACGCAGTATTTT | CASSQDRNTDTQYF
13 | TRBD1 | TRBJ1-2 | NA | TRBV6-5 | TGTGCCAGCAGTTTCACGGGACAGTATGGCTACACCTTC | CASSFTGQYGYTF
14 | NA | TRBJ2-3 | NA | TRBV2 | TGTGCCAGCAGTGAAGCCCTATTCACAGATACGCAGTATTTT | CASSEALFTDTQYF
15 | NA | TRBJ2-2 | NA | TRBV4-3 | TGCGCCAGCAGCCAAGGGACACCGAACACCGGGGAGCTGTTTTTT | CASSQGTPNTGELFF
16 | TRBD1 | TRBJ2-7 | NA | TRBV28 | TGTGCCAGCAGGACGCAGGGGGCTTTTAAGTCCTACGAGCAGTACTTC | CASRTQGAFKSYEQYF
15 | TRBD1 | TRBJ1-6 | few | TRBV27 | TGTGCCAGCAGTTTCGGACAGGGTGATAATTCACCCCTCCACTTT | CASSFGQGDNSPLHF
16 | NA | TRBJ1-5 | NA | TRBV6-4 | TGTGCCAGTCGCGTCAGGGACCGGGGTCGCAATCAGCCCCAGCATTTT | CASRVRDRGRNQPQHF
15 | TRBD1 | TRBJ2-2 | NA | TRBV7-3 | TGTGCCAGCAGCTCCGGACAGGGTAACACCGGGGAGCTGTTTTTT | CASSSGQGNTGELFF
13 | NA | TRBJ1-1 | few | TRBV20-1 | TGCAGTGCTAGTTTTTCCGGGAACACTGAAGCTTTCTTT | CSASFSGNTEAFF
15 | TRBD1 | TRBJ1-5 | NA | TRBV20-1 | TGCAGTGCTAGACGGGACAGGGTAGGCAATCAGCCCCAGCATTTT | CSARRDRVGNQPQHF
19 | NA | TRBJ2-2 | NA | TRBV12-3/TRBV12-4 | TGTGCCAGCAGTTTAAGCCCCGAACTACACACCATCGGTTCCGGGGAGCTGTTTTTT | CASSLSPELHTIGSGELFF
15 | NA | TRBJ1-5 | NA | TRBV4-1 | TGCGCCAGCAGCCGGAATATTGGACCGGATCAGCCCCAGCATTTT | CASSRNIGPDQPQHF
16 | TRBD2 | TRBJ2-4 | few | TRBV7-9 | TGTGCCAGCAGTGCGGGACTAAATATAGCCAAAAACATTCAGTACTTC | CASSAGLNIAKNIQYF
18 | TRBD2 | TRBJ2-4 | NA | TRBV15 | TGTGCCACCAGCTTCCAAGTCTCTAGCGGGGCGGGATTCGCCATTCAGTACTTC | CATSFQVSSGAGFAIQYF
16 | TRBD1 | TRBJ1-6 | NA | TRBV12-3/TRBV12-4 | TGTGCCAGCAGCCCCACCGGGACAGGAGTTTCCTCACCCCTCCACTTT | CASSPTGTGVSSPLHF
14 | NA | TRBJ2-3 | NA | TRBV29-1 | TGCAGCGTTCGCGGACACCTGCCCACAGATACGCAGTATTTT | CSVRGHLPTDTQYF
11 | NA | TRBJ2-1 | few | TRBV4-1 | TGCGCCACCTGGGACGGAACAAAGCAGTTCTTC | CATWDGTKQFF
13 | NA | TRBJ2-1 | once | TRBV5-4 | TGTGCCAGCAGCGGGGAGGCTTACAATGAGCAGTTCTTC | CASSGEAYNEQFF
16 | TRBD2 | TRBJ2-7 | once | TRBV28 | TGTGCCAGCAGTTTGAGAACTAGCGGGGGACCTTACGAGAAGTACTTC | CASSLRTSGGPYEKYF
15 | NA | TRBJ1-6 | few | TRBV5-1 | TGCGCCAGCAGCTTGGCCAGGGGAGAGAATTCACCCCTCCACTTT | CASSLARGENSPLHF
16 | NA | TRBJ2-1 | NA | TRBV5-6 | TGTGCCAGCAGCTTGTTCAGCCCCAACACCTACAATGAGCAGTTCTTC | CASSLFSPNTYNEQFF
13 | NA | TRBJ2-7 | NA | TRBV29-1 | TGCAGCGTTAATTCAAGGAGCTCCTACGAGCAGTACTTC | CSVNSRSSYEQYF
16 | TRBD2 | TRBJ2-1 | few | TRBV5-1 | TGCGCCAGCAGCTTGGAAGGCAGCGGGATGCACAATGAGCAGTTCTTC | CASSLEGSGMHNEQFF
13 | TRBD1 | TRBJ2-7 | NA | TRBV19 | TGTGCCAGCCGGGACAGGGGGCGGATGGAGCAGTACTTC | CASRDRGRMEQYF
12 | NA | TRBJ2-7 | NA | TRBV30 | TGTGCCTGGAGTGCGGGGTACTACGAGCAGTACTTC | CAWSAGYYEQYF
12 | NA | TRBJ1-1 | few | TRBV29-1 | TGCAGCGGAACACAGGGCCGTACTGAAGCTTTCTTT | CSGTQGRTEAFF
16 | TRBD1 | TRBJ2-7 | few | TRBV23-1 | TGCGCCAGCAGTCCCCACCGGGGACAGGGAGGTTACGAGCAGTACTTC | CASSPHRGQGGYEQYF
13 | TRBD1 | TRBJ2-7 | NA | TRBV5-4 | TGTGCCAGCAGCATCGGACAGGCCATCAAGCAGTACTTC | CASSIGQAIKQYF
14 | TRBD2 | TRBJ2-3 | few | TRBV10-3 | TGTGCCATCGCGGTTGGGGGGGACACAGATACGCAGTATTTT | CAIAVGGDTDTQYF
16 | TRBD2 | TRBJ2-2 | few | TRBV7-2 | TGTGCCAGCAGCCCCGCCAGCGGGAAGAACACCGGGGAGCTGTTTTTT | CASSPASGKNTGELFF
14 | NA | TRBJ2-3 | NA | TRBV3-1 | TGTGCCAGCAGCCAAGGGGGGTACACAGATACGCAGTATTTT | CASSQGGYTDTQYF
14 | TRBD1 | TRBJ1-2 | once | TRBV29-1 | TGCAGCGTCGATCACAGGGGACTTGGATATGGCTACACCTTC | CSVDHRGLGYGYTF
13 | NA | TRBJ2-7 | NA | TRBV28 | TGTGCCAGCACCTCTCAGGGGTCCTACGAGCAGTACTTC | CASTSQGSYEQYF
16 | NA | TRBJ2-7 | NA | TRBV7-9 | TGTGCCAGCAGCCGCCCCCTGGGACAAGTCTCCTACGAGCAGTACTTC | CASSRPLGQVSYEQYF
14 | NA | TRBJ1-2 | few | TRBV12-3/TRBV12-4 | TGTGCCAGCAGCCTGGTAGGCACGGACTATGGCTACACCTTC | CASSLVGTDYGYTF